Each of the 29 T cell receptor beta chains below was sequenced from the same sample in a study of T cell responses to AZD1222 COVID-19 vaccine. The protocol was immunoSEQ multiplex PCR, while the TCRdb copy is restricted to in-frame clones and leaves out a portion. Among 100,000 to 150,000 clones, approximately 91% were seen once, and the ten largest hold about 1.1%. Sequencing was performed on peripheral blood, taken 28 days after the second AZD1222 dose. All receptors derive from an adult who received the AZD1222 COVID-19 vaccine.

The chain uses TRBV15 and TRBJ2-7; 7 positions agree with TRBD1. Germline V gene data show CDR1 as LNHNV and CDR2 as YYDKDF (reference sequence). This CDR3 spans 15 amino acids. Unmatched junction bases numbered 12, after V lost 5 bases and J lost 5 bases. The CDR3 sequence is CATSGFLRGNDEQYF. The DNA of the CDR3 is TGTGCCACCAGCGGATTCCTCAGGGGGAACGACGAGCAGTACTTC.

The rearrangement joins TRBV27 to TRBJ1-1; TRBD1 might be the D (6 bases). Trimming took off 4 bases at V and 4 bases at J, with 19 bases between the two ends. The CDR3 totals 16 residues. CDR1 MNHEY and CDR2 SMNVEV come from the germline V gene (reference sequence). The chain's CDR3 is CASSSTPGAAITEAFF. The CDR3 DNA reads TGTGCCAGCAGTTCGACCCCAGGGGCGGCGATCACTGAAGCTTTCTTT.

The rearrangement uses TRBV24-1 and TRBJ1-5; D gene uncertain. The CDR3 extends over 14 amino acids. Germline values: CDR1 KGHDR, CDR2 SFDVKD. V lost 5 bases to trimming and J lost 5 bases, with 12 bases between them. The CDR3 nucleotides are TGTGCCACCAGTGGGCTGGGTATTGATCAGCCCCAGCATTTT. Translating it yields CATSGLGIDQPQHF.

This rearrangement joins TRBV3-1 (or the pseudogene TRBV3-2) to TRBJ1-3; 11 bases line up with TRBD1. Germline CDR1 is LGHDT and CDR2 is YNNKEL (reference sequence). J gave up 0 bases and V 1 base, and 8 bases lay outside the gene matches. This CDR3 contains 19 residues. The CDR3 DNA is TGTGCCAGCAGCCAAGTATTTGGACAGGGGGCCCTCTCTGGAAACACCATATATTTT. It yields the protein CASSQVFGQGALSGNTIYF.

A single count supports this clone. The rearrangement links TRBV12-3 or TRBV12-4 to TRBJ2-7; D is unclear. The CDR3 is 13 amino acids. V was trimmed by 4 bases and J by 6 bases, leaving 13 bases between them. CDR3 DNA sequence: TGTGCCAGCAGTTCCCGTATCAGTCGCGAGCAGTACTTC. It codes for CASSSRISREQYF.

This chain links TRBV5-1 with TRBJ1-5, with D possibly matching TRBD1 (5 bases). The CDR3 loop spans 15 amino acids. Trimming took 1 base from V and 4 from J, leaving 12 bases between them. Germline assignment: CDR1 SGHRS and CDR2 YFSETQ. Written as DNA, the CDR3 is TGCGCCAGCAGCTTGCGGGACCCTTTTAATCAGCCCCAGCATTTT. Its protein is CASSLRDPFNQPQHF.

The J gene is TRBJ2-2, the V gene TRBV9; D gene uncertain. Trimming removed 4 bases at V and 7 bases at J, with 20 bases between. In germline, CDR1 is SGDLS, CDR2 YYNGEE. This CDR3 has 16 residues. The DNA for the CDR3 is TGTGCCAGCAGCCCCCGTAGGCGGCTATTCGGCGGGGAGCTGTTTTTT. Translating gives CASSPRRRLFGGELFF.

The chain joins TRBV14 to TRBJ2-7, with TRBD1 as a possible D gene (6 bases). The CDR3 loop spans 16 amino acids. Looked up from germline, CDR1 is SGHDN and CDR2 is FVKESK. V lost 4 bases and J 3 bases, leaving 19 bases between the germline ends. The CDR3 protein is CASSPPYRASYYEQYF. CDR3 bases: TGTGCCAGCAGCCCCCCTTACAGGGCGAGCTACTACGAGCAGTACTTC.

This clone was seen more than once but under ten times. V and J are TRBV6-6 and TRBJ2-7; tentatively, D is TRBD1 or TRBD2 (7 bases each). Trimming took 7 bases from V and 6 from J, leaving 19 bases between them. This CDR3 has 14 residues. From germline, CDR1 is MNHNY and CDR2 SVGAGI (reference sequence). The CDR3 nucleotides read TGTGCCAGCACCCAGGGGGGGATCGGCAGCGAGCAGTACTTC. Translated, it gives CASTQGGIGSEQYF.

As DNA, the CDR3 is TGTGCCATCCGGGCGGACCCGAACACCGGGGAGCTGTTTTTT. Residues: CAIRADPNTGELFF. This chain joins TRBV10-3 and TRBJ2-2, with no clear D. From germline, CDR1 is ENHRY and CDR2 SYGVKD. The CDR3 length is 14 residues. V was shortened by 8 bases and J by 0 bases, with 10 bases between the two germline ends.

The chain has TRBV6-2 or TRBV6-3 and TRBJ2-7; D is perhaps TRBD1 or TRBD2 (5 bases each). Trimming shortened V by 2 bases and J by 2 bases, and 13 bases separated the two germline ends. The length of the CDR3 is 15 residues. The germline gives CDR1 MNHEY, CDR2 SVGEGT. This CDR3 reads CASSYAGTATYEQYF. CDR3 in DNA: TGTGCCAGCAGTTACGCCGGGACCGCGACCTACGAGCAGTACTTC.

This chain joins TRBV5-1 and TRBJ2-5, with no clear D. Germline-derived CDR1 and CDR2 are SGHRS and YFSETQ. The V gene lost 3 bases and the J gene lost 1 base, with 13 bases spanning the gap. The CDR3 has 15 residues. CDR3 loop: CASSSNPSLQETQYF. CDR3 DNA: TGCGCCAGCAGCTCCAACCCCAGCCTCCAAGAGACCCAGTACTTC.

The chain uses TRBV28 and TRBJ2-1; 9 bases fit TRBD2. The ends lost 5 bases at V and 13 bases at J; junction bases unmatched: 12. Germline values: CDR1 MDHEN, CDR2 SYDVKM. The CDR3 is 14 amino acids. The CDR3 sequence is CASSPPWAGGYQFF. CDR3 bases: TGTGCCAGCAGTCCCCCTTGGGCGGGAGGGTATCAGTTCTTC.

V usage is TRBV6-5 and J usage is TRBJ1-1; D not resolved. The CDR3 extends over 13 amino acids. V shed 4 bases and J shed 0 bases, with 6 bases lying between them. The germline gives CDR1 MNHEY, CDR2 SVGAGI. CDR3 DNA sequence: TGTGCCAGCAGTTTTTCCCTGAACACTGAAGCTTTCTTT. It specifies CASSFSLNTEAFF.

This clone showed up just a few times. The rearrangement uses TRBV5-1 and TRBJ2-1, with 10 bases identical to TRBD1. Germline V gene lookup returns CDR1 SGHRS and CDR2 YFSETQ. The CDR3 runs to 14 residues. V trimming: 2 bases; J trimming: 6 bases; junction bases outside the gene matches: 2. CDR3 sequence: CASSLGQGVNEQFF. The CDR3 bases are TGCGCCAGCAGCTTAGGACAGGGGGTCAATGAGCAGTTCTTC. The full variable domain, its missing parts supplied by reference TRBV5-1 and TRBJ2-1, is KAGVTQTPRYLIKTRGQQVTLSCSPISGHRSVSWYQQTPGQGLQFLFEYFSETQRNKGNFPGRFSGRQFSNSRSEMNVSTLELGDSALYLCASSLGQGVNEQFFGPGTRLTVL.

The rearrangement joins TRBV18 to TRBJ2-1; TRBD2 aligns across 15 bases. The germline V gene has CDR1 KGHSH and CDR2 LQKENI. CDR3 length equals 15 residues. The V and J ends lost 6 bases and 10 bases, in that order; junction bases with no gene match: 7. The CDR3 here is CASSPTGTSGREQFF. The CDR3 DNA is TGTGCCAGCTCCCCCACCGGGACTAGCGGGAGGGAGCAGTTCTTC.

This clone was seen a handful of times. The chain uses TRBV5-1 and TRBJ1-4; a weak D match, TRBD1 (5 bases). CDR3 length: 15 amino acids. CDR1 is SGHRS, CDR2 YFSETQ, per germline. Trimming stripped 4 bases from V and 0 bases from J, with 10 bases between. The CDR3 loop is CASSPSGATNEKLFF. The CDR3 region has the DNA TGCGCCAGCAGCCCGTCGGGGGCAACTAATGAAAAACTGTTTTTT.

The CDR3: CASSQDRQGRGQYF. In DNA, the CDR3 is TGTGCCAGCAGCCAAGACCGGCAGGGAAGGGGGCAGTACTTC. The rearrangement uses TRBV4-2 and TRBJ2-7, with D possibly being TRBD1 (5 bases). The CDR3 is made up of 14 amino acids. The V gene lost 0 bases and the J gene lost 9 bases, with 15 bases spanning the gap. The germline gives CDR1 LGHNA, CDR2 YNFKEQ.

The chain recombines TRBV5-1 with TRBJ1-2; D call uncertain. This CDR3 is 15 amino acids long. Trimming removed 0 bases from V and 3 bases from J, with 12 bases in between. Germline lookup yields CDR1 SGHRS and CDR2 YFSETQ. Written as DNA, the CDR3 is TGCGCCAGCAGCTTGGTGGTGTTACGTGACTATGGCTACACCTTC. Amino acids: CASSLVVLRDYGYTF. Drawing the rest from reference TRBV5-1 and TRBJ1-2, the complete variable domain is KAGVTQTPRYLIKTRGQQVTLSCSPISGHRSVSWYQQTPGQGLQFLFEYFSETQRNKGNFPGRFSGRQFSNSRSEMNVSTLELGDSALYLCASSLVVLRDYGYTFGSGTRLTVV.

The CDR3 DNA follows: TGTGCCAGCAGCCAATTTGGAAGCACTGAAGCTTTCTTT. Protein sequence: CASSQFGSTEAFF. The rearrangement uses TRBV3-1 (or the pseudogene TRBV3-2) and TRBJ1-1; D call uncertain. CDR1 and CDR2 from the germline V gene are LGHDT and YNNKEL (reference sequence). The CDR3 runs to 13 residues. The ends were cut back, 2 bases at V and 4 bases at J, with 8 bases in the middle.

This clone was observed a few times. V usage is TRBV7-9 and J usage is TRBJ2-3, with D tentatively TRBD1 or TRBD2 (5 bases each). Germline lookup yields CDR1 SEHNR and CDR2 FQNEAQ (reference sequence). The CDR3 runs 16 residues. V was clipped by 1 base and J by 6 bases, with 17 bases between them. The CDR3 DNA reads as TGTGCCAGCAGCTTAGTGGTAGGGTCAGAGGGGGATACGCAGTATTTT. Translated: CASSLVVGSEGDTQYF.

The chain combines TRBV5-1 with TRBJ1-2; the D is unclear. The CDR3 contains 15 residues. Trimming pared 0 bases from V and 4 bases from J, leaving 13 bases between. Germline V gene sequence: CDR1 SGHRS, CDR2 YFSETQ. CDR3 DNA sequence: TGCGCCAGCAGCTTGGTGGGAGGGAGGACCTATGGCTACACCTTC. It translates to CASSLVGGRTYGYTF.

V and J are TRBV7-7 and TRBJ2-5; 10 nucleotides match TRBD2. The CDR3 has 16 amino acids. Per germline, CDR1 SSHAT and CDR2 FNYEAQ (reference sequence). Unmatched junction bases numbered 11, after V lost 6 bases and J lost 4 bases. The CDR3 spells CASSLNLAGVGETQYF. The CDR3 coding sequence is TGTGCCAGCAGTTTAAACCTAGCGGGAGTAGGAGAGACCCAGTACTTC.

The chain uses TRBV6-1 and TRBJ2-3, with D possibly being TRBD2 (5 bases). The CDR3 loop spans 15 amino acids. Germline CDR1 MNHNS, CDR2 SASEGT. The germline V and J ends were trimmed by 2 bases and 0 bases, with 9 bases remaining between them. In DNA, the CDR3 is TGTGCCAGCAGTGAATTGCGACTAAGCACAGATACGCAGTATTTT. Residues: CASSELRLSTDTQYF.

The gene calls are TRBV18 and TRBJ2-2; D gene unclear. V lost 3 bases, J lost 6 bases, and 11 bases lay in between. The germline CDR1 and CDR2 sequences are KGHSH and LQKENI. This CDR3 comprises 14 residues. The CDR3 nucleotides are TGTGCCAGCTCACCCTCCGTAGTTTCCGGGGAGCTGTTTTTT. Its protein product is CASSPSVVSGELFF. Together with reference TRBV18 and TRBJ2-2, the CDR3 gives the full variable domain: NAGVMQNPRHLVRRRGQEARLRCSPMKGHSHVYWYRQLPEEGLKFMVYLQKENIIDESGMPKERFSAEFPKEGPSILRIQQVVRGDSAAYFCASSPSVVSGELFFGEGSRLTVL.

This clone has more than one count but fewer than ten. The rearrangement uses TRBV9 and TRBJ1-1; no clear D. Germline V lookup: CDR1 SGDLS, CDR2 YYNGEE. The CDR3 length is 15 residues. V was clipped by 0 bases and J by 6 bases, with 15 bases between them. CDR3 nucleotide sequence: TGTGCCAGCAGCGTAGGAGGAGACCTGGGCGCTGAAGCTTTCTTT. Its translation is CASSVGGDLGAEAFF.

The rearrangement joins TRBV7-8 to TRBJ2-2, with TRBD2 as a possible D gene (5 bases). Trimming took off 1 base at V and 8 bases at J, with 17 bases between the two ends. Per the germline V gene, CDR1 is SGHVS and CDR2 is FQNEAQ. The CDR3 loop spans 16 amino acids. The CDR3 DNA follows: TGTGCCAGCAGCTTAGGGGCCTGGACTGACGGGGGGGAGCTGTTTTTT. Translating it yields CASSLGAWTDGGELFF. Drawing the rest from reference TRBV7-8 and TRBJ2-2, the complete variable domain is GAGVSQSPRYKVAKRGQDVALRCDPISGHVSLFWYQQALGQGPEFLTYFQNEAQLDKSGLPSDRFFAERPEGSVSTLKIQRTQQEDSAVYLCASSLGAWTDGGELFFGEGSRLTVL.

The chain has TRBV20-1 and TRBJ2-2; D is uncertain. V was cut by 3 bases and J by 1 base, with 9 bases left in between. The CDR3 consists of 14 residues. CDR1 is DFQATT, CDR2 SNEGSKA, per germline (reference sequence). The CDR3 DNA is TGCAGTGCTAGTCACTCGTTGAACACCGGGGAGCTGTTTTTT. Protein: CSASHSLNTGELFF.

V gene TRBV19 combines with J gene TRBJ1-1; no clear D gene. Germline assignment: CDR1 LNHDA and CDR2 SQIVND (reference sequence). The CDR3 length is 13 residues. V lost 1 base and J lost 0, with 3 bases in between. CDR3 residues: CASSIAMNTEAFF. The CDR3 nucleotides read TGTGCCAGTAGTATAGCCATGAACACTGAAGCTTTCTTT.